This TCR beta chain stems from a study of OX40 agonist ivuxolimab in advanced cancers. Across the study: Given to patients was ivuxolimab, an agonistic anti-OX40 (CD134) antibody.

The protocol was immunoSEQ multiplex PCR, while the TCRdb copy is restricted to in-frame clones and leaves out a portion. Counted here are about 70,000 clones, 86% occurring once; the ten biggest clones make up approximately 2.8%. The table lists this clone with a count of one. Trimming took off 1 base at V and 3 bases at J, with 10 bases between the two ends. Germline CDR1 MGHRA, CDR2 YSYEKL. The CDR3 consists of 15 residues. V and J are TRBV4-1 and TRBJ2-4; D is perhaps TRBD1 (6 bases). The sequence was collected from an adult with an advanced solid tumor such as melanoma, head and neck, liver or kidney cancer. Sample: CD4+ or CD8+ T cells sorted from blood, taken in a trial of the OX40 agonist ivuxolimab. CDR3 bases: TGCGCCAGCAGCCAAGCAGGGGACCTCAAAAACATTCAGTACTTC. This encodes CASSQAGDLKNIQYF.